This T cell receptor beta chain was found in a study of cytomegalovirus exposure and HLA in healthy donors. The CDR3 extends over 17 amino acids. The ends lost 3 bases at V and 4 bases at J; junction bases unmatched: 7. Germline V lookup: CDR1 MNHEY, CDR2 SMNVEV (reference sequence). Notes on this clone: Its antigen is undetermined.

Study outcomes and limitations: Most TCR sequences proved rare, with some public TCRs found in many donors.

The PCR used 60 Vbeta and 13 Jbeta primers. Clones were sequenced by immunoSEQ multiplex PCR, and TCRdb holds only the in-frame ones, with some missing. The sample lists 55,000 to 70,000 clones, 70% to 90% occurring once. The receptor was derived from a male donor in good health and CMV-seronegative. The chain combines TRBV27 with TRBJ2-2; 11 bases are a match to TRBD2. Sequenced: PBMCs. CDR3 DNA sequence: TGTGCCAGCAGTTTGTCCCGGACTAGCGGGCTCACCGGGGAGCTGTTTTTT. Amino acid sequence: CASSLSRTSGLTGELFF.